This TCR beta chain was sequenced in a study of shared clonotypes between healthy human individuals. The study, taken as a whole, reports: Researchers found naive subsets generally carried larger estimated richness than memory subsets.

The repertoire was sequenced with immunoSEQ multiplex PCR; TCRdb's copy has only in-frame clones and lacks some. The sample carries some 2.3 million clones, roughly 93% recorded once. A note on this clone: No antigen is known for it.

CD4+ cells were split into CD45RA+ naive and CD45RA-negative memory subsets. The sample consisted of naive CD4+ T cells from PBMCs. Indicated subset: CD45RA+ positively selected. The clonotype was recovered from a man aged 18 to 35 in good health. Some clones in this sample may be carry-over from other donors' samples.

CDR3: CASSKRTSGVSTDTQYF. The CDR3 nucleotides read TGTGCCAGCAGCAAAAGGACTAGCGGGGTTAGCACAGATACGCAGTATTTT. The chain joins TRBV21-1 to TRBJ2-3; the table gives TRBD2 as D, unverified against the DNA. TRBV21-1 is a pseudogene segment. This CDR3 contains 17 residues.